The 4 T cell receptor beta chains given below trace back to one sample, sequenced in a study of tumor-infiltrating lymphocytes in primary liver carcinoma. Co-extraction yielded RNA and DNA from around 20-30 mg of unsorted bulk tissue. Making TCR beta cDNA involved approximately 510 ng total RNA and a constant-region primer. Each TCR beta library was derived from three nested multiplex PCR rounds that employed slightly modified ARM-PCR. TRBV1-TRBV30 forward primers paired with a C-beta reverse primer drove the first two PCR rounds, roughly 10 cycles each. TCRdb re-analysed the multiplex PCR reads in MiXCR, keeping a single row per CDR3 protein. Of approximately 100,000 distinct CDR3 sequences listed, about 62% are singletons. Sequenced: liver tumor tissue from sampling region 2. Described subset: tumor region T2, inferior pole. These receptors all come from a woman aged 60-70 years with primary liver carcinoma and hepatitis B virus infection.

This clonotype was picked up a small number of times. This rearrangement joins TRBV15 to TRBJ2-3; TRBD2 agrees at 8 bases. V shed 8 bases and J 0 bases; nucleotides not matched to a gene: 10. The CDR3 is 16 residues long. From germline, CDR1 is LNHNV and CDR2 YYDKDF (reference sequence). The CDR3 sequence is CATGGRLARSTDTQYF. CDR3 nucleotide sequence: TGTGCCACCGGCGGCCGACTAGCGCGGAGCACAGATACGCAGTATTTT.

On this clonotype itself: The conserved closing phenylalanine or tryptophan is absent in this CDR3, likely reflecting a read error. The chain is built from TRBV28 and TRBJ2-2; 11 nucleotides align to TRBD1. V lost 2 bases to trimming and J lost 1 base; unmatched junction nucleotides: 9. Germline CDR1 and CDR2: MDHEN and SYDVKM. This CDR3 has 19 amino acids. CDR3 bases: TGTGCCAGCAGTTTACGTCTGCGGGACAGGGGGAGGAACACCGGGGAGCTGTTTATT. Encoded protein: CASSLRLRDRGRNTGELFI.

This clonotype has more than one count but fewer than ten. The junction shows a germline mismatch at one end, possibly a read error. The CDR3 here is CTSSVDSKNTEAFF. CDR3 coding DNA: TGTACCAGCAGCGTAGACAGTAAGAACACTGAAGCTTTCTTT. The chain is built from TRBV9 and TRBJ1-1, with D possibly matching TRBD1 (5 bases). Germline-derived CDR1 and CDR2 are SGDLS and YYNGEE. The CDR3 spans 14 residues.

This clonotype was observed a handful of times. CDR3 coding DNA: TGTGCCAGCAGCTATCAGGGGGACAATTCACCCCTCCACTTT. Encoded protein: CASSYQGDNSPLHF. This chain links TRBV7-9 with TRBJ1-6; 7 bases are shared with TRBD1. With V trimmed by 4 bases and J by 7 bases, 4 bases remained unmatched. The V gene's germline CDR1 is SEHNR and CDR2 FQNEAQ (reference sequence). This CDR3 is 14 amino acids long.